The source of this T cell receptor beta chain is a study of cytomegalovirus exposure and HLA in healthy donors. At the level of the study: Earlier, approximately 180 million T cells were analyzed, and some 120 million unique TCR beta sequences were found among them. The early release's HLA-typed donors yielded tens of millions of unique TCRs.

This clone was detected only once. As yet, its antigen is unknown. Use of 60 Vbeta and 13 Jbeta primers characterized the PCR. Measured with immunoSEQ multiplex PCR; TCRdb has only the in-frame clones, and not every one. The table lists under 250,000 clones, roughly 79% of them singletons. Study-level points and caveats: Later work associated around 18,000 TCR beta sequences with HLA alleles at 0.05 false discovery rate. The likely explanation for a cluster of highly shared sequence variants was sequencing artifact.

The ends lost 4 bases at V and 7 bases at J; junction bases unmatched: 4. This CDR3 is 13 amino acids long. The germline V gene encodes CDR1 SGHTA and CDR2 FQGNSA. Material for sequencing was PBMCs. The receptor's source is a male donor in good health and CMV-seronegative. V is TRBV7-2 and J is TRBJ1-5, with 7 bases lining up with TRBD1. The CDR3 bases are TGTGCCAGCAGCTCTGGACAGGCCCAGCCCCAGCATTTT. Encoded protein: CASSSGQAQPQHF.